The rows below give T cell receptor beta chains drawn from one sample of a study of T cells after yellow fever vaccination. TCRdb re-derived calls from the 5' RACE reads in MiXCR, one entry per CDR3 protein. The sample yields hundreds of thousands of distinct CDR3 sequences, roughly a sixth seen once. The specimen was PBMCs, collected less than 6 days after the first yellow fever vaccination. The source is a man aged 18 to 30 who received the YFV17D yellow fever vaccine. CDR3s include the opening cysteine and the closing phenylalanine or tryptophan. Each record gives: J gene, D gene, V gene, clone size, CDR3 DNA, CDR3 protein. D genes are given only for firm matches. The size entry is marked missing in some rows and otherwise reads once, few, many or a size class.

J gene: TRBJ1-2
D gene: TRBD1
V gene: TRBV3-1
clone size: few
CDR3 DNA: TGTGCCAGCAGCCAATGGACAGGGGGGAAGTATGGCTACACCTTC
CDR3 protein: CASSQWTGGKYGYTF

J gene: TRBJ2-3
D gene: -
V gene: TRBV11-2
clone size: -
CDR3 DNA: TGTGCCAGCAGCTTTAAAACCTATCCCCCAACTATCACAGATACGCAGTATTTT
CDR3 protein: CASSFKTYPPTITDTQYF

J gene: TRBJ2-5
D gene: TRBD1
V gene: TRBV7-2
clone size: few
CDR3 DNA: TGTGCCAGCAGCTCCCGCAGGGGGCAAGAGACCCAGTACTTC
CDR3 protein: CASSSRRGQETQYF

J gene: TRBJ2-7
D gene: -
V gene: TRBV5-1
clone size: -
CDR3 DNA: TGCGCCAGCAGCTTTTCCGGGAGACCCTACGAGCAGTACTTC
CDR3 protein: CASSFSGRPYEQYF

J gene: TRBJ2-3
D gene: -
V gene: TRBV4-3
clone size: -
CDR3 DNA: TGCGCCAGCAGCCAAGATTGGGGATCCGATACGCAGTATTTT
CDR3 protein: CASSQDWGSDTQYF

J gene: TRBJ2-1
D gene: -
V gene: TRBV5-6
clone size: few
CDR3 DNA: TGTGCCAGCAGCACCTTGACGGGCCCCCTTTACAATGAGCAGTTCTTC
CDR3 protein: CASSTLTGPLYNEQFF

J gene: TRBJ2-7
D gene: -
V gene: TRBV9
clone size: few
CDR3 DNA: TGTGCCAGCAGCGTAGGAGCAGGGAGTCGCGAGCAGTACTTC
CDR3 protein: CASSVGAGSREQYF

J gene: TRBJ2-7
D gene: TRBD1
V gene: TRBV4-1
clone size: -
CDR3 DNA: TGCGCCAGCAGCCTATCCGGGACAGAGTACGAGCAGTACTTC
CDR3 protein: CASSLSGTEYEQYF

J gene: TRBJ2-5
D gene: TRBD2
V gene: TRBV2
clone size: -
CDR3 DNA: TGTGCCAGCAGTGACCGGGATAGCGGGGGGCCGGGGGAAGAGACCCAGTACTTC
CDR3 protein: CASSDRDSGGPGEETQYF

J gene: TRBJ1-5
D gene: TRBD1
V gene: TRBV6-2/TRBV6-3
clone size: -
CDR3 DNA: TGTGCCAGCAGTTACGATCGGGACAGGGCTAGCAATCAGCCCCAGCATTTT
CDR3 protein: CASSYDRDRASNQPQHF

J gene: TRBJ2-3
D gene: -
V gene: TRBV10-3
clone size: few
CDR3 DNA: TGTGCCATCAGGGTGGGGGGCGCAGATACGCAGTATTTT
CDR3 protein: CAIRVGGADTQYF

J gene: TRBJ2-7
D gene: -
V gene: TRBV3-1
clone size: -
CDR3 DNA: TGTGCCAGCAGCCAAGAGGGACTGGGATCCTTGGAGCAGTACTTC
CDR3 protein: CASSQEGLGSLEQYF

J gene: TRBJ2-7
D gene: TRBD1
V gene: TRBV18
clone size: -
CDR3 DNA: TGTGCCAGCTCACCCTCGGGGACAGGAGGTATGGAGCAGTACTTC
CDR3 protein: CASSPSGTGGMEQYF

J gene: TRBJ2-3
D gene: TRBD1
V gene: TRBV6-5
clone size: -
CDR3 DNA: TGTGCCAGCAGTTACGAGGGCAGGGGGCTTGCAGATACGCAGTATTTT
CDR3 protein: CASSYEGRGLADTQYF

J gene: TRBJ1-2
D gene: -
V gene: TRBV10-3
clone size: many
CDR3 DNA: TGTGCCATCAGAAACAGGGAGCACGGCTATGGCTACACCTTC
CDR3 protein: CAIRNREHGYGYTF

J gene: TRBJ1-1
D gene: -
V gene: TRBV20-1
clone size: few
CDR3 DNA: TGCAGTGCTAGGAAGTTGAACACTGAAGCTTTCTTT
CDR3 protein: CSARKLNTEAFF

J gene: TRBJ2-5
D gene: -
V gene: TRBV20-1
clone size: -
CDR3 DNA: TGCAGTGCTACGAGGGGGGGGGCCGGCCAAGAGACCCAGTACTTC
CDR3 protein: CSATRGGAGQETQYF

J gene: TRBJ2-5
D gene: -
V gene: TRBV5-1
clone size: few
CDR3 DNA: TGCGCCAGCAGCTTGGATTCGGGGGGCCGACTAGTTGGGGAGACCCAGTACTTC
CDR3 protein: CASSLDSGGRLVGETQYF

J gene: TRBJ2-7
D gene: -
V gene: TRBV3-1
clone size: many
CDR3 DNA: TGTGCCAGCAGCCATAGGACAGAAAATTACGAGCAGTACTTC
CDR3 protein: CASSHRTENYEQYF

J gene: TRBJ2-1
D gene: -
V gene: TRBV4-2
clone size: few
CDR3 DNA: TGTGCCAGCAGCCAAGACTTGTCGACAGGCTACAATGAGCAGTTCTTC
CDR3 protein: CASSQDLSTGYNEQFF

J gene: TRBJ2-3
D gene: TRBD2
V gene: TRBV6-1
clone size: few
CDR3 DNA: TGTGCCAGCAGTGAAAGCGGGGGCTCAGATACGCAGTATTTT
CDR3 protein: CASSESGGSDTQYF

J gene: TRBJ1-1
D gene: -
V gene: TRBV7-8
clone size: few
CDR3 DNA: TGTGCCAGCAGCAATGACTTGAGAGCTTTCTTT
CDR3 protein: CASSNDLRAFF

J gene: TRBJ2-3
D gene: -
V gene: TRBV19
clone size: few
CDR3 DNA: TGTGCCAGTAGTAGGTACAGCACCTCACTGGGTACGCAGTATTTT
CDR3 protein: CASSRYSTSLGTQYF

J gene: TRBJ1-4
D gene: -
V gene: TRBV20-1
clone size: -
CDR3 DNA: TGCAGTGCCTATGTTGGATTGCAGTGGGAAAAACTGTTTTTT
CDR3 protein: CSAYVGLQWEKLFF

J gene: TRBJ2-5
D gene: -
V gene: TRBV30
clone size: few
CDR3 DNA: TGTGCCTGGAGTTTTGTTGAAGAGACCCAGTACTTC
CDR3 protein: CAWSFVEETQYF

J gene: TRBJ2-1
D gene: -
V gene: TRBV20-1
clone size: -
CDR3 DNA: TGCAGTGCTAGCACGACCGTTGAGCAGTTCTTC
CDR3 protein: CSASTTVEQFF

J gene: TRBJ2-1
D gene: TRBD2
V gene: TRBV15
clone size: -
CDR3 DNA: TGTGCCACCAGCAGAGAGTTCCGGGGGGGCGTCTACAATGAGCAGTTCTTC
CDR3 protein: CATSREFRGGVYNEQFF

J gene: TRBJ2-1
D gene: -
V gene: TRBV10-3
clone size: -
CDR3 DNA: TGTGCCATCAGTGATCCATTGGGCAGGGCCAGGGACAATGAGCAGTTCTTC
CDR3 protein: CAISDPLGRARDNEQFF

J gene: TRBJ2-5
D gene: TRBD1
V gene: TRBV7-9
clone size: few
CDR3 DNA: TGTGCCAGCAGCACCGGGACAGCTTCGGGAGAGACCCAGTACTTC
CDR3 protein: CASSTGTASGETQYF

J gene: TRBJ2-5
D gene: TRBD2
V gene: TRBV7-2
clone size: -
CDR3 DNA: TGTGCCAGCAGCTTAGGGTGGGGGGGCCAAGAGACCCAGTACTTC
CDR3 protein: CASSLGWGGQETQYF

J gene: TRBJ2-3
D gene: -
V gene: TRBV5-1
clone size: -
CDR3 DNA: TGCGCCAGCAGCCCCGAGATCAAACCAGATACGCAGTATTTT
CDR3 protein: CASSPEIKPDTQYF

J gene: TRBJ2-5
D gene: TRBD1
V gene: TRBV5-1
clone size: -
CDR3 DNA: TGCGCCAGCAGCTTGGCGGGGACAGATGAAGAGACCCAGTACTTC
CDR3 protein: CASSLAGTDEETQYF

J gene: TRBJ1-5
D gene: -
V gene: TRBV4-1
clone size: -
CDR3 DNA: TGCGCCAGCAGCCAAGACAAAGGGAGCCAGCATTTT
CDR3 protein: CASSQDKGSQHF

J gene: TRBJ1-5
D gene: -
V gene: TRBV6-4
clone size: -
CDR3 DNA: TGTGCCAGCAGTCGCCCGGGACACGGTGAGAATCAGCCCCAGCATTTT
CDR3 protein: CASSRPGHGENQPQHF

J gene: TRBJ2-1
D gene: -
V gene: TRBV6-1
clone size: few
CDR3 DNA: TGTGCCAGCGCGACAGTGATAAATTACAATGAGCAGTTCTTC
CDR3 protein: CASATVINYNEQFF

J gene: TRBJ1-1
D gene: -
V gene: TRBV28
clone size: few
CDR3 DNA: TGTGCCAGCAGTTCCTTACCCGTTGAGACTGAAGCTTTCTTT
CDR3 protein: CASSSLPVETEAFF

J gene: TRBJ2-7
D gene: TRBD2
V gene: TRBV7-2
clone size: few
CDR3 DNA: TGTGCCAGCAGCGTTGGACTAGCGGGTGTTTACGAGCAGTACTTC
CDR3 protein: CASSVGLAGVYEQYF

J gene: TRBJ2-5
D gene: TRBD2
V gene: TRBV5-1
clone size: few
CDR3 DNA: TGCGCCAGCCACTCTCCACCAGCGGGGGGGCGGAGTGGAGAGACCCAGTACTTC
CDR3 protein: CASHSPPAGGRSGETQYF

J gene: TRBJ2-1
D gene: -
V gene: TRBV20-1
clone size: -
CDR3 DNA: TGCAGTGCTAGTGGTCAGGGGAATTACAATGAGCAGTTCTTC
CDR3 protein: CSASGQGNYNEQFF

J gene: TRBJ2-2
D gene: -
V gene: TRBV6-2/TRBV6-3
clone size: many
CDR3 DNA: TGTGCCAGCAATTGGGGTCAGAACACCGGGGAGCTGTTTTTT
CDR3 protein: CASNWGQNTGELFF

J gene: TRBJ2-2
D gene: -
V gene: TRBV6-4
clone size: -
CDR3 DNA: TGTGCCAGCAGTGACCTCGTGAACACCGGGGAGCTGTTTTTT
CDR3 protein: CASSDLVNTGELFF

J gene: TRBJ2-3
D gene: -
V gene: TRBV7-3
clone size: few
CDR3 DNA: TGTGCCAGCAGCTTACTGCTAGCTGGCGCAGATACGCAGTATTTT
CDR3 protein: CASSLLLAGADTQYF

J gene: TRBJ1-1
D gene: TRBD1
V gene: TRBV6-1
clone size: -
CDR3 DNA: TGTGCCAGCGAAAACAGGGGAGGAACTGAAGCTTTCTTT
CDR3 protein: CASENRGGTEAFF

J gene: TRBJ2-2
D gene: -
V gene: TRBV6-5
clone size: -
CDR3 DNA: TGTGCCAGCAGTTACTCCTTTGGGGAGCTGTTTTTT
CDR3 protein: CASSYSFGELFF

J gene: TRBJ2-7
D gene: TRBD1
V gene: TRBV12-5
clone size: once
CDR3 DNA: TGTGCTAGTGGTTTGAACAGGGGTTACCTCTCCTACGAGCAGTACTTC
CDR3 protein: CASGLNRGYLSYEQYF

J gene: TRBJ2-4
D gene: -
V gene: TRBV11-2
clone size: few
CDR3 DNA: TGTGCCAGCAGCTTAGATCTGGGGAGTTTGTACTTC
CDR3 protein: CASSLDLGSLYF

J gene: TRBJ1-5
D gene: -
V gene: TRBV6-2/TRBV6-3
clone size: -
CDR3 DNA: TGTGCCAGCAGTCCCGGACTTTATAGCAATCAGCCCCAGCATTTT
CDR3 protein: CASSPGLYSNQPQHF

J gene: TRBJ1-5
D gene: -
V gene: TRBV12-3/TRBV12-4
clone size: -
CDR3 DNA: TGTGCCAGCAGTTTAAGCCCGGGGGACCAGGAATCCCAGCATTTT
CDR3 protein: CASSLSPGDQESQHF

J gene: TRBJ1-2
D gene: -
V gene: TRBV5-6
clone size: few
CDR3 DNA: TGTGCCAGCAGCTTGGCTGGGTTTGATGGCTACACCTTC
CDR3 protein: CASSLAGFDGYTF

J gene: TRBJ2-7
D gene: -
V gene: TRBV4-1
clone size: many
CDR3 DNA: TGCGCCAGCAGCCAAGATTTTGCCAGGGCGATACTCTACGAGCAGTACTTC
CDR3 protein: CASSQDFARAILYEQYF

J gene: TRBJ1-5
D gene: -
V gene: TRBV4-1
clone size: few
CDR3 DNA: TGCGCCAGCAGCCAAGTTTCATCGGGGAATCAGCCCCAGCATTTT
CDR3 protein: CASSQVSSGNQPQHF

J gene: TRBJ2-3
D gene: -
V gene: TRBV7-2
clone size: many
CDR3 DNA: TGTGCCAGCAGATTTCAAGCAGATACGCAGTATTTT
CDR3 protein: CASRFQADTQYF

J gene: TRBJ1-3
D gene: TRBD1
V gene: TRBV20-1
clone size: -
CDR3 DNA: TGCAGTGCGAGCTCGACAGGGGGCCTCCTCTCTGGAAACACCATATATTTT
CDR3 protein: CSASSTGGLLSGNTIYF

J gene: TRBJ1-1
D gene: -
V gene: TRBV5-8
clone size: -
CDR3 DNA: TGTGCCAGCAGCTTGGGCAGGGAGTGGATGAACACTGAAGCTTTCTTT
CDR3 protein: CASSLGREWMNTEAFF

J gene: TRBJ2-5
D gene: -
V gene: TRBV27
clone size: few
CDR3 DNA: TGTGCCAGCAGTTTCGGAAATGAGGAGACCCAGTACTTC
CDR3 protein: CASSFGNEETQYF

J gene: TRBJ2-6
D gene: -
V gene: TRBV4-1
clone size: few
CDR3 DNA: TGCGCCAGCAGCCACCCTTTTGGGGCCAACGTCCTGACTTTC
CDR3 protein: CASSHPFGANVLTF

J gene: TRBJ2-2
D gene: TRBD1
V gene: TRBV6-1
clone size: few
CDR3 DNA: TGTGCCAGCACCCGGACAGGGGCGTTCAACACCGGGGAGCTGTTTTTT
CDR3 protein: CASTRTGAFNTGELFF

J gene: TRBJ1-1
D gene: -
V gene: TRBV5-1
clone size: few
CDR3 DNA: TGCGCCAGCAGCCAACCGGGTTTCGATGAAGCTTTCTTT
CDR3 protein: CASSQPGFDEAFF

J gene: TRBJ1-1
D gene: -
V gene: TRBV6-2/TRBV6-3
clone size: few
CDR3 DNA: TGTGCCAGCAGCCTGGGCCCGTTTGAAGCTTTCTTT
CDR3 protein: CASSLGPFEAFF